This T cell receptor (beta chain) is drawn from a study of identical twins. General study findings and limits: While abundant cord blood beta clonotypes carried fewer insertions, memory repertoires showed no such pattern.

From germline, CDR1 is MNHEY and CDR2 SVGEGT. The CDR3 is made up of 14 amino acids. V dropped 3 bases and J dropped 4 bases, with 12 bases sitting between them. Regarding this clonotype: Its antigen is not known.

Healthy Caucasians supplied all donations. Via MiXCR, TCRdb re-called the 5' RACE reads, giving one row per CDR3 protein. The sample carries 410,000 or so distinct CDR3 sequences, approximately 17% recorded once. J is TRBJ2-5 and V is TRBV6-2 or TRBV6-3; D uncertain. The specimen was naive T cells sorted from blood. The source is a man over 45 in good health. CDR3 in DNA: TGTGCCAGCAGTTATACGGCGCTGGGAGAGACCCAGTACTTC. This codes for CASSYTALGETQYF.